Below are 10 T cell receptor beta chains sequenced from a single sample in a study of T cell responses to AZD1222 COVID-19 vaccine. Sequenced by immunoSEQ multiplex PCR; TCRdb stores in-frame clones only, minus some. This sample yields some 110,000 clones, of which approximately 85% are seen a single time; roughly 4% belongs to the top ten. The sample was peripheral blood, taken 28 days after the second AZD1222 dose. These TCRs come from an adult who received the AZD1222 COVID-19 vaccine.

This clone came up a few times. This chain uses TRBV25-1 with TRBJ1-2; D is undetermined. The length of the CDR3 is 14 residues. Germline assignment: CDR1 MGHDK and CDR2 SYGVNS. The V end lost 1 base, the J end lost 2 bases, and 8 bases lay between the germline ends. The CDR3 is CASSELGGNYGYTF. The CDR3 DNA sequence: TGTGCCAGCAGTGAATTGGGAGGGAACTATGGCTACACCTTC.

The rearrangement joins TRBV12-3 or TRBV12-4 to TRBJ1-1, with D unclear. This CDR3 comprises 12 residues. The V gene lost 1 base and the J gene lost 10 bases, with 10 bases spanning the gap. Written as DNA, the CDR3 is TGTGCCAGCAGTTTAGGAGGTATCGGAGCTTTCTTT. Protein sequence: CASSLGGIGAFF.

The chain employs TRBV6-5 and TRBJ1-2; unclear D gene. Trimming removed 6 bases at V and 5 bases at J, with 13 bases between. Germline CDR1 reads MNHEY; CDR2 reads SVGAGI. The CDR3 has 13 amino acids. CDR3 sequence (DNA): TGTGCCAGCAGCCCGGACTCGGGGTATGGCTACACCTTC. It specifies CASSPDSGYGYTF.

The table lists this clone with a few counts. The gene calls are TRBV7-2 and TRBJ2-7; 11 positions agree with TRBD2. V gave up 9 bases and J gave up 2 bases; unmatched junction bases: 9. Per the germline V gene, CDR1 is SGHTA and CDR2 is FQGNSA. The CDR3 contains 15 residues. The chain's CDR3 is CASEPGTSGPYEQYF. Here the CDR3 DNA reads TGTGCCAGTGAACCCGGGACTAGCGGCCCCTACGAGCAGTACTTC. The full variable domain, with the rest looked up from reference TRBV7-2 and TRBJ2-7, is GAGVSQSPSNKVTEKGKDVELRCDPISGHTALYWYRQSLGQGLEFLIYFQGNSAPDKSGLPSDRFSAERTGGSVSTLTIQRTQQEDSAVYLCASEPGTSGPYEQYFGPGTRLTVT.

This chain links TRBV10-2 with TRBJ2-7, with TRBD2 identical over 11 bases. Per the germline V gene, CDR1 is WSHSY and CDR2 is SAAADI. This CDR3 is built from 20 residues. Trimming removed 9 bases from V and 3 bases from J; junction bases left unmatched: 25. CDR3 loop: CARVGSERTSGPPALYEQYF. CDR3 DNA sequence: TGCGCCAGGGTAGGGTCGGAGAGGACTAGCGGGCCCCCCGCCCTCTACGAGCAGTACTTC.

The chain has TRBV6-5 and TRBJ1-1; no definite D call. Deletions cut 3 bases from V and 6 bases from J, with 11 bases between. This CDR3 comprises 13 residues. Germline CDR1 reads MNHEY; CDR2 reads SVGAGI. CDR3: CASSYEADSEAFF. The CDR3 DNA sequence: TGTGCCAGCAGTTATGAGGCAGACTCTGAAGCTTTCTTT.

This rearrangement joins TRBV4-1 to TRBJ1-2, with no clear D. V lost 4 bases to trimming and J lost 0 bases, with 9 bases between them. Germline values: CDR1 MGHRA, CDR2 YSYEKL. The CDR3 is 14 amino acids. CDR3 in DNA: TGCGCCAGCAGCCTTGTAGGAGCTAACTATGGCTACACCTTC. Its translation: CASSLVGANYGYTF.

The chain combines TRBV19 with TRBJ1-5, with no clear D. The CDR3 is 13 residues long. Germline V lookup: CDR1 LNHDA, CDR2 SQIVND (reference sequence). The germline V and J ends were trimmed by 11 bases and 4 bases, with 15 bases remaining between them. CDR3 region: CAGGREVNQPQHF. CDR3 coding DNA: TGTGCCGGAGGACGAGAGGTGAATCAGCCCCAGCATTTT.

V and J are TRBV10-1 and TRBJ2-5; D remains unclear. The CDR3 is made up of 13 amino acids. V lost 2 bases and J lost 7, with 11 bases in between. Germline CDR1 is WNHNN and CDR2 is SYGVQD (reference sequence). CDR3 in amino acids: CASSEQQSGTQYF. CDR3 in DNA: TGCGCCAGCAGTGAGCAACAATCGGGGACCCAGTACTTC.

CDR3 sequence: CASSLAGPGGETQYF. CDR3 coding DNA: TGTGCCAGCAGCTTAGCGGGACCGGGAGGTGAGACCCAGTACTTC. The chain couples TRBV7-8 to TRBJ2-5, with 7 bases matching TRBD2. Germline V gives CDR1 SGHVS, CDR2 FQNEAQ. The CDR3 is made up of 15 amino acids. V lost 0 bases, J lost 5 bases, and 6 bases stayed unmatched.